The clone carrying this T cell receptor beta chain was seen a few times. The data were obtained in a study of blood T cells in healthy people across ages. Using a J-beta primer mix together with a sample-barcoded 5' primer, a second PCR was run for roughly 6 to 12 cycles. TCRdb itself ran the 5' RACE reads through MiXCR, one entry per CDR3 protein. Found here are over 600,000 distinct CDR3 sequences, roughly 41% of them singletons; the top ten hold 30%. This CDR3 spans 14 amino acids. Germline values: CDR1 MGHRA, CDR2 YSYEKL. V dropped 4 bases and J dropped 3 bases, with 13 bases sitting between them.

The source material was blood. J is TRBJ2-7 and V is TRBV4-1; a weak D match, TRBD1 (6 bases). The origin of this receptor is an older man in good health. In nucleotides, the CDR3 is TGCGCCAGCAGCCCACGGACAGCGTTCTACGAGCAGTACTTC. Translation: CASSPRTAFYEQYF.